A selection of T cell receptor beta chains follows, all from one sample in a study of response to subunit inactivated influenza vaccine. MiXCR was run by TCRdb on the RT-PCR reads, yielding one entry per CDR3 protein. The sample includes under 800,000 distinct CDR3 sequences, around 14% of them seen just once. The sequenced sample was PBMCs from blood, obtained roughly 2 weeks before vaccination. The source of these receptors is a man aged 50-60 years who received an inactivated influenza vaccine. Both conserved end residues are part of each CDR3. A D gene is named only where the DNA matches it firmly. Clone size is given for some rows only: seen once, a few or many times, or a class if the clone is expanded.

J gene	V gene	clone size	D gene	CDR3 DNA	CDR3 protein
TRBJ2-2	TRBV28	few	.	TGTGCCAGCAGCACCCCGCGTAGGGCAGGGGCCGGGGAGCTGTTTTTT	CASSTPRRAGAGELFF
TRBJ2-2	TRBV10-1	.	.	TGCGCCAGCAGTGAGAGGAAAGCGAACACCGGGGAGCTGTTTTTT	CASSERKANTGELFF
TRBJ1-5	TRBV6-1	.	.	TGTGCCAGCAGTCCCGAGGGCGGGAGTTATAGCAATCAGCCCCAGCATTTT	CASSPEGGSYSNQPQHF
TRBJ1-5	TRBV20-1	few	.	TGCAGTGCTAGAAAACAGGGCAATCAGCCCCAGCATTTT	CSARKQGNQPQHF
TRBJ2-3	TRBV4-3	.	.	TGCGCCAGCAGCCAAGATGGAGACGCTAGCTACGCGCAGTATTTT	CASSQDGDASYAQYF
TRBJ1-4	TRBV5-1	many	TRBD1	TGCGCCAGCAGCTTGGGGGGACAGACTAATGAAAAACTGTTTTTT	CASSLGGQTNEKLFF
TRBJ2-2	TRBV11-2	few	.	TGTGCCAGCAGCTTATGGGGAGGCCCGGTCGGGGAGCTGTTTTTT	CASSLWGGPVGELFF
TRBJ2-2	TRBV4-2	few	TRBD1	TGTGCCAGCAGCCAACGCCGGGACAGTGGCACCGGGGAGCTGTTTTTT	CASSQRRDSGTGELFF
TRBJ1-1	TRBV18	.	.	TGTGCCAGCTCCTCAGGTTTTGGAGCTTTCTTT	CASSSGFGAFF
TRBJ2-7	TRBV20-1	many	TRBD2	TGCAGTGCTAGGGGACTAGCGGGAGTCTTTACGTACGAGCAGTACTTC	CSARGLAGVFTYEQYF
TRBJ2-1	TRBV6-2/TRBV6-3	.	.	TGTGCCAGCAGTTACGTTCAGATTGACAATGAGCAGTTCTTC	CASSYVQIDNEQFF
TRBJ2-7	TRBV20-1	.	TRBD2	TGCAGTGCAGAGCGCGCCGGGACTAGCGTGGGCGAGCAGTACTTC	CSAERAGTSVGEQYF
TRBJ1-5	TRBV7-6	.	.	TGTGCCAGCAGCTTGGATGGCAATCAGCCCCTGCATTTT	CASSLDGNQPLHF
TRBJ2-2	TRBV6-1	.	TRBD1	TGTGCCAGCAGTAAAGCCTTCGGGACAGGGCCCGGGGAGCTGTTTTTT	CASSKAFGTGPGELFF
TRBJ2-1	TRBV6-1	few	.	TGTGCCAGCAGTAAAGGAGGGGGTCTCACCTACAATGAGCAGTTCTTC	CASSKGGGLTYNEQFF
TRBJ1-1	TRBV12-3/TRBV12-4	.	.	TGTGCCAGCAGTACCACGACAGGGAACACTGAAGCTTTCTTT	CASSTTTGNTEAFF
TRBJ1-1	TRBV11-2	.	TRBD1	TGTGCCAGCGGACAGGGGGCGAACACTGAAGCTTTCTTT	CASGQGANTEAFF
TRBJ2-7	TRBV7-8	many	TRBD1	TGTGCCAGCAGTACTCCGGGACAGGGGGTCTACGAGCAGTACTTC	CASSTPGQGVYEQYF
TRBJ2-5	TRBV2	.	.	TGTGCCAGCAGGGCAGGGGCGACTAGGGAGACCCAGTACTTC	CASRAGATRETQYF
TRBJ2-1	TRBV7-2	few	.	TGTGCCAGCAGCTTAGGATCGGCAATTTTGAATGAGCAGTTCTTC	CASSLGSAILNEQFF
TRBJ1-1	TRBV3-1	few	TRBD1	TGTGCCAGCAGCCAACCCGGACAGGGTAATACTGAAGCTTTCTTT	CASSQPGQGNTEAFF
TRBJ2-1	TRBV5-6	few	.	TGTGCCAGCAGAAAGCAGGGTGGCCTTCAGTTCTTC	CASRKQGGLQFF
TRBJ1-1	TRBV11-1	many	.	TGTGCCAGCAGCTTAGCGCGACAGGCCACTGAAGCTTTCTTT	CASSLARQATEAFF
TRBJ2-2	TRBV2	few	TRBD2	TGTGCCAGCAGGGGACTAGCGGAAGACACCGGGGAGCTGTTTTTT	CASRGLAEDTGELFF
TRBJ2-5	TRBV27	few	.	TGTGCCAGCAGTTTATCAAGGACGCTTCAGAGGGAGACCCAGTACTTC	CASSLSRTLQRETQYF
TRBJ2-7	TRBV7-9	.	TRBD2	TGTGCCAGCAGGCCGGCGGGGGAATTAGACGAGCAGTACTTC	CASRPAGELDEQYF
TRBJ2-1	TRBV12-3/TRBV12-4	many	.	TGTGCCAGCAGGACAGGAACCTTGAGTGAGCAGTTCTTC	CASRTGTLSEQFF
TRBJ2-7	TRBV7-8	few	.	TGTGCCAGCAGCTCCGGGGAGGTCCACGAGCAGTACTTC	CASSSGEVHEQYF
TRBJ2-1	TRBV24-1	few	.	TGTGCCACCCCGGGCCCACCTGACAATGAGCAGTTCTTC	CATPGPPDNEQFF
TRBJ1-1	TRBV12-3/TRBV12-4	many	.	TGTGCCAGCAGTTTTTTTCACAGCAACACTGAAGCTTTCTTT	CASSFFHSNTEAFF
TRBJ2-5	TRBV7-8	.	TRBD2	TGTGCCAGCAGCTTAGCGGTGGGTCTAGCGGTTGGGGAGACCCAGTACTTC	CASSLAVGLAVGETQYF
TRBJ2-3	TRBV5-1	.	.	TGCGCCAGCAGCCCCGACATCCTCTCTCGGTATTTT	CASSPDILSRYF
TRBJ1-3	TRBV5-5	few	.	TGTGCCAGCAGCTTGGCCTCCTACGGAAACACCATATATTTT	CASSLASYGNTIYF
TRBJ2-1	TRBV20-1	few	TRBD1	TGCAGTGCTAGACGGGACAGACCGGCCCGCCTAGTGGGTGAGCAGTTCTTC	CSARRDRPARLVGEQFF
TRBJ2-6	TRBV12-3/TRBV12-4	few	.	TGTGCCAGCAGTCCCCGGCAGTCTGGGGCCAACGTCCTGACTTTC	CASSPRQSGANVLTF
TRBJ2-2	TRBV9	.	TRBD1	TGTGCCAGCAGCGAAACGCAGGGGGCGAACACCGGGGAGCTGTTTTTT	CASSETQGANTGELFF
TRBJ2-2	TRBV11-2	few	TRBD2	TGTGCCAGCAGCTTAGACTTGGCTAGCGGGGCCACCGGGGAGCTGTTTTTT	CASSLDLASGATGELFF
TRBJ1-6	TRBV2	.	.	TGTGCCAGCAGTGGTTCGGGAGACTATAATTCACCCCTCCACTTT	CASSGSGDYNSPLHF
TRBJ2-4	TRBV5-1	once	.	TGCGCCAGCGGCTTGGAGGCTGTACTAGCCAAAAACATTCAGTACTTC	CASGLEAVLAKNIQYF